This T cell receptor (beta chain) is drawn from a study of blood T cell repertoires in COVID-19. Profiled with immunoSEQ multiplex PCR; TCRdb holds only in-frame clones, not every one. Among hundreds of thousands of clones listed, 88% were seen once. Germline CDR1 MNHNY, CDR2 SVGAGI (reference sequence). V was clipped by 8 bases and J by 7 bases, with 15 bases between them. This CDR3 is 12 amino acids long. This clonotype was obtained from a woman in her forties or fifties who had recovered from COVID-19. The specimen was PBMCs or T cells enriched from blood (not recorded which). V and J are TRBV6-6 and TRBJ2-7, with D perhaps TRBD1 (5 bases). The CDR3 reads CASHKAPGEQYF. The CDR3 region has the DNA TGTGCCAGCCACAAGGCCCCAGGGGAGCAGTACTTC.